Following are 18 T cell receptor beta chains from one sample sequenced in a study of cytomegalovirus exposure and HLA in healthy donors. The PCR contained 60 Vbeta and 13 Jbeta primers. Assay: immunoSEQ multiplex PCR; the TCRdb copy retains only in-frame clones and omits some. The sample has around 130,000 clones; around 90% are singletons. Source material: PBMCs. These receptor sequences come from a woman in her 40s in good health and CMV-seronegative.

The chain has TRBV5-1 and TRBJ2-1; D is unresolved. The germline V and J ends were trimmed by 4 bases and 0 bases, with 14 bases remaining between them. The CDR3 contains 16 residues. Germline V gene data show CDR1 as SGHRS and CDR2 as YFSETQ. DNA for the CDR3: TGCGCCAGCAGCCTGACTTTAACCAGCTCCTACAATGAGCAGTTCTTC. Amino acid sequence: CASSLTLTSSYNEQFF.

The chain employs TRBV27 and TRBJ1-1; tentative D call: TRBD1 (5 bases). CDR1 and CDR2 from the germline V gene are MNHEY and SMNVEV (reference sequence). Trimming removed 5 bases from V and 4 bases from J, with 11 bases in between. There are 13 residues in the CDR3. CDR3 DNA: TGTGCCAGCAGTCCAACAGGTTCCACTGAAGCTTTCTTT. Its translation is CASSPTGSTEAFF.

The rearrangement links TRBV6-5 to TRBJ2-7; TRBD2 agrees at 7 bases. The CDR3 length is 13 residues. Per germline, CDR1 MNHEY and CDR2 SVGAGI. J gave up 7 bases and V 1 base, and 4 bases lay outside the gene matches. DNA of the CDR3: TGTGCCAGCAGTTACTATCGGGGAGGGGAGCAGTACTTC. This gives the protein CASSYYRGGEQYF.

V usage is TRBV11-3 and J usage is TRBJ2-1; 7 bases agree with TRBD2. V gave up 5 bases and J gave up 14 bases; unmatched junction bases: 12. CDR3 length: 13 amino acids. Looked up from germline, CDR1 is SGHNT and CDR2 is YENEEA. The CDR3 reads CASSPIGGRRKFF. The CDR3, as DNA: TGTGCCAGCAGCCCCATCGGGGGGAGACGGAAGTTCTTC.

This clone turned up a few times. The chain couples TRBV4-1 to TRBJ2-1, with 9 nucleotides matching TRBD2. Germline lookup yields CDR1 MGHRA and CDR2 YSYEKL. Trimming took 3 bases from V and 5 from J; bases not matched to a gene: 5. CDR3 length: 15 amino acids. The CDR3 DNA follows: TGCGCCAGCAGCCAGGGAGCTAGCGGGAACAATGAGCAGTTCTTC. This gives the protein CASSQGASGNNEQFF.

The chain uses TRBV7-9 and TRBJ2-5; tentatively, D is TRBD2 (6 bases). Trimming took 7 bases from V and 4 from J, leaving 13 bases between them. This CDR3 has 13 residues. Germline CDR1 reads SEHNR; CDR2 reads FQNEAQ (reference sequence). CDR3 residues: CASTGGGLETQYF. In nucleotides, the CDR3 is TGTGCCAGCACCGGGGGAGGCCTAGAGACCCAGTACTTC.

This chain connects TRBV11-2 to TRBJ2-1, with a tentative D call TRBD2 (6 bases). CDR3 length: 15 amino acids. Germline V lookup: CDR1 SGHAT, CDR2 FQNNGV. Trimming took 0 bases from V and 8 from J, leaving 14 bases between them. The CDR3 spells CASSLDHGTVYEQFF. The CDR3, as DNA: TGTGCCAGCAGCTTAGATCACGGGACTGTATATGAGCAGTTCTTC. Supplemented by reference TRBV11-2 and TRBJ2-1, the full variable domain reads EAGVAQSPRYKIIEKRQSVAFWCNPISGHATLYWYQQILGQGPKLLIQFQNNGVVDDSQLPKDRFSAERLKGVDSTLKIQPAKLEDSAVYLCASSLDHGTVYEQFFGPGTRLTVL.

The chain employs TRBV11-2 and TRBJ2-7; no clear D gene. Germline V gene data show CDR1 as SGHAT and CDR2 as FQNNGV. The V gene lost 0 bases and the J gene lost 0 bases, with 9 bases spanning the gap. The length of the CDR3 is 15 residues. The CDR3 loop is CASSLDRPGSYEQYF. The CDR3 DNA sequence: TGTGCCAGCAGCTTAGATCGACCAGGCTCCTACGAGCAGTACTTC.

This clone was seen once. This chain uses TRBV11-3 with TRBJ2-5; TRBD2 matches 11 bases. Germline V lookup: CDR1 SGHNT, CDR2 YENEEA. The CDR3 covers 18 residues. Germline trimming cut 1 base from V and 0 bases from J; bases unmatched to any gene: 7. For the CDR3, the DNA is TGTGCCAGCAGCTTAGGCCTCCTAGCGGGAGGCAACCAAGAGACCCAGTACTTC. This gives the protein CASSLGLLAGGNQETQYF.

This clone was counted once. A read error may produce the germline difference seen at one junction end. J is TRBJ2-7 and V is TRBV7-9; unclear D gene. Germline V gene data show CDR1 as SEHNR and CDR2 as FQNEAQ (reference sequence). This CDR3 comprises 12 residues. The CDR3 nucleotides are TGTTCCAGCAGCTCGAGCTCCTACGAGCAGTACTTC. It is translated as CSSSSSSYEQYF.

The chain recombines TRBV6-5 with TRBJ1-1, with D perhaps TRBD1 (5 bases). The CDR3 totals 14 residues. The germline V and J ends were trimmed by 3 bases and 10 bases, with 18 bases remaining between them. From germline, CDR1 is MNHEY and CDR2 SVGAGI. CDR3 region: CASSYWAGKVPAFF. In nucleotides, the CDR3 is TGTGCCAGCAGTTATTGGGCAGGGAAGGTCCCAGCTTTCTTT.

The chain employs TRBV2 and TRBJ2-5; 9 positions agree with TRBD2. CDR3 length: 17 residues. Looked up from germline, CDR1 is SNHLY and CDR2 is FYNNEI. The V segment lost 3 bases and the J segment 5 bases; nucleotides outside the gene matches: 13. The CDR3, as DNA: TGTGCCAGCAGTGAGAGGCTAGCGGGATTATCAGCGGAGACCCAGTACTTC. Translated, it gives CASSERLAGLSAETQYF.

V is TRBV9 and J is TRBJ2-5; perhaps TRBD1 as D (7 bases). V dropped 0 bases and J dropped 3 bases, with 15 bases sitting between them. CDR1 and CDR2 (germline): SGDLS, YYNGEE. The length of the CDR3 is 16 residues. The CDR3 region is CASSVAGGLGEETQYF. CDR3 DNA sequence: TGTGCCAGCAGCGTAGCAGGGGGGCTGGGGGAAGAGACCCAGTACTTC.

This chain joins TRBV7-8 and TRBJ2-2; maybe TRBD2 (5 bases). Germline V lookup: CDR1 SGHVS, CDR2 FQNEAQ. This CDR3 is 15 amino acids long. Deletions cut 4 bases from V and 0 bases from J, with 9 bases between. The CDR3: CASSSQTTNTGELFF. In DNA, the CDR3 is TGTGCCAGCAGCTCACAGACTACGAACACCGGGGAGCTGTTTTTT.

Points on this clone: The junction does not match germline at one end; this may be a read error. V usage is TRBV7-7 and J usage is TRBJ2-5, with D possibly TRBD2 on 7 matching bases. CDR1 and CDR2 (germline): SSHAT, FNYEAQ (reference sequence). The CDR3 contains 13 residues. This chain's CDR3 is CASRKGEGETQYF. The CDR3 DNA reads TGTGCTAGCAGGAAGGGGGAGGGGGAGACCCAGTACTTC.

The chain joins TRBV11-3 to TRBJ2-3; weak D call: TRBD2 (5 bases). The CDR3 is 18 amino acids. The V and J ends lost 3 bases and 5 bases respectively, with 24 bases between them. Per the germline V gene, CDR1 is SGHNT and CDR2 is YENEEA. CDR3 DNA sequence: TGTGCCAGCAGCTTGGGCGGGTATCTAATTGGCACCGGAGATACGCAGTATTTT. Translating it yields CASSLGGYLIGTGDTQYF.

V usage is TRBV7-2 and J usage is TRBJ2-1; possible D gene TRBD1, 5 bases. The ends were cut back, 1 base at V and 8 bases at J, with 21 bases in the middle. Germline V gene sequence: CDR1 SGHTA, CDR2 FQGNSA. The CDR3 loop spans 17 amino acids. For the CDR3, the DNA is TGTGCCAGCAGCTTAGTCTTTCAGGCAGGGTCTCTCGATGAGCAGTTCTTC. Protein sequence: CASSLVFQAGSLDEQFF.

This clone showed up just a few times. The V and J genes are TRBV9 and TRBJ2-7; TRBD2 matches 10 bases. CDR3 length: 14 residues. From germline, CDR1 is SGDLS and CDR2 YYNGEE. Trimming removed 7 bases from V and 5 bases from J; junction bases left unmatched: 9. In nucleotides, the CDR3 is TGTGCCAGCCGGCCGGGGCTAGCGGGAGACGAGCAGTACTTC. As protein: CASRPGLAGDEQYF.